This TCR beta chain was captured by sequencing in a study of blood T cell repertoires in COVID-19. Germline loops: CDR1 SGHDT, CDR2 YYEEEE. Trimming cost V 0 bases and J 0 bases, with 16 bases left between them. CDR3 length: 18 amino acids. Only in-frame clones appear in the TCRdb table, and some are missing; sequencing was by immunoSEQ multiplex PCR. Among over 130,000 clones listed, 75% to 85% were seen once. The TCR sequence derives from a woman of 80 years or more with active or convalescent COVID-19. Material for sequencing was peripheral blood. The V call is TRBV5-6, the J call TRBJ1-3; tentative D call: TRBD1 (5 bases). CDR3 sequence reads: CASSLGQGPILSGNTIYF. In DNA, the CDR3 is TGTGCCAGCAGCTTGGGGCAGGGCCCGATACTCTCTGGAAACACCATATATTTT.